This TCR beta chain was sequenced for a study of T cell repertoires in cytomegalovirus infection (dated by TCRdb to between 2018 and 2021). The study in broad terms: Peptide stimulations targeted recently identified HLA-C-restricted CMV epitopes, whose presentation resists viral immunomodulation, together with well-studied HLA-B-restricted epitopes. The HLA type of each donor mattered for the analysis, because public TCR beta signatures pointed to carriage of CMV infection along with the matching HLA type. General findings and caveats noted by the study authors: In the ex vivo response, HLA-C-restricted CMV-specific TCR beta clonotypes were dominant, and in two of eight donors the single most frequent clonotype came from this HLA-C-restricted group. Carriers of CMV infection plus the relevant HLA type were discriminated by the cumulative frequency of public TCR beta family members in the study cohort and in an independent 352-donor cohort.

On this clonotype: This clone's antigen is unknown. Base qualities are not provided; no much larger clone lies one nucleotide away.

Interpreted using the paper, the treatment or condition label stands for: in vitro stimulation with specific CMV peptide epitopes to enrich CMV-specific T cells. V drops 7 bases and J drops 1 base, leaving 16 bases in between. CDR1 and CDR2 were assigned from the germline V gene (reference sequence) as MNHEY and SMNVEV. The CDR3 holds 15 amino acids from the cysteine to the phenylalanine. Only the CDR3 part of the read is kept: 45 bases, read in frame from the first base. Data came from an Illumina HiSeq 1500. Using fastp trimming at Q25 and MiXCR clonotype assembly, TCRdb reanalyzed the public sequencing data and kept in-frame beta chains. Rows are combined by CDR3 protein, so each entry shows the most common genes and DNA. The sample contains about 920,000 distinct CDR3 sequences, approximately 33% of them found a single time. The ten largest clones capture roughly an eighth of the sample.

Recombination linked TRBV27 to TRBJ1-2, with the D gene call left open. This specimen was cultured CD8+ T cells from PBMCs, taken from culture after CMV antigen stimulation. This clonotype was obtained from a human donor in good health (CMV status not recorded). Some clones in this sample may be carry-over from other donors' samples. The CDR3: CASTPTRQINYGYTF. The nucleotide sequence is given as TGTGCCAGCACCCCAACGAGGCAGATTAACTATGGCTACACCTTC.